The source of this T cell receptor beta chain is a study of T cell responses to AZD1222 COVID-19 vaccine (dated by TCRdb to the early 2020s). Broadly, across the study: AZD1222 recipients whose second dose came at about 4 weeks and those whose second dose came at about 12 weeks were combined into one group, since spike-specific TCR depth and breadth did not differ between the two schedules. A total of approximately 230 trial participants underwent TCR sequencing, of whom about 210 received two doses of AZD1222 and some 26 received two doses of the MenACWY control vaccine. Trial participants were enrolled by age into subgroups of 18-55, 56-69 and 70-plus years, and around 140, 26 and 57 TCR-sequenced participants, respectively, were included in these subgroups.

On this clone itself: Its antigen is currently not known. No base qualities exist here, and no much larger clone lies one base off it.

CDR1 and CDR2, per the germline V gene, are SGHRS and YFSETQ. V drops 8 bases and J drops 5 bases, leaving 16 bases in between. The CDR3 runs 14 amino acids, cysteine and phenylalanine included. Only the CDR3 part of the read is kept: 42 bases, read in frame from the first base. Study-wide findings and limitations: The vaccine-associated CD4 TCRs covered the entire spike protein, and the dominant responses fell in regions 160-218 and 743-854. The 56-69-year group was small, and its depth increase did not reach significance, likely because of low power. Epitopes outside the regions mutated in the B.1.351 and B.1.1.7 variants were reportedly recognized by nearly half of the unique spike-specific TCRs. Most participants were white British and females outnumbered males, and the authors suggested that clonal diversity may have been underestimated. No day 14 peak-response samples were available, so repertoires were characterized only after the peak T cell response. Spike-specific TCR breadth and depth rose significantly after two AZD1222 doses compared with day 0 and with MenACWY recipients. Conclusions about previously exposed vaccinees were limited because only 6 or 7 AZD1222 recipients were SARS-CoV-2 seropositive at baseline.

Taken with the paper, the label for time point translates to: baseline before first vaccination. The vaccinee samples were drawn from two UK trials, COV001 and COV002, one of which was a single-blind randomized controlled phase 2/3 trial testing AZD1222 (ChAdOx1 nCoV-19) in healthy adults. For TCRbeta chain sequencing, PBMC samples were collected from trial participants at day 0 and at day 28 after the second dose. The CDR3 regions of human TCRbeta chains were analyzed by immunosequencing. On the authors' methods: Repertoire TCRs were matched against a reference library of SARS-CoV-2-specific TCRs generated with the MIRA antigen-specificity platform. Breadth meant the fraction of unique TCRs that were SARS-CoV-2-associated, whereas depth meant the fraction of total T cells that were SARS-CoV-2-associated. Using the MIRA data, every spike-specific TCR was mapped to the spike region that the TCR reacted to and assigned to either a CD4 or a CD8 class. Log10-transformed breadth and depth values were compared by one-way ANOVA with Sidak's multiple comparisons tests. Sourced from immuneACCESS, this table was stored by TCRdb with only in-frame sequences that have V and J called. A share of the clones is absent; for the studies checked, an unresolved V gene accounts for under half, and the remainder has no known explanation. V and J calls and clone size are those listed in that table; D and trimming were worked out from the DNA. Counted in this sample were some 110,000 clones; roughly 90% of them appeared once. The leading ten clones occupy 4.4% of the sample.

The chain links TRBV5-1 with TRBJ1-4; the D gene is unclear. This receptor was obtained from an adult in good health. The starting material was peripheral blood, obtained on day 0 of AZD1222 vaccination. The CDR3 reads CARGGRRANEKLFF. DNA sequence: TGCGCCAGGGGCGGGAGAAGGGCAAATGAAAAACTGTTTTTT.